Listed here are 18 T cell receptor beta chains from one sample, sequenced in a study of cytomegalovirus exposure and HLA in healthy donors. Primers: 60 Vbeta forward and 13 Jbeta reverse. Profiling relied on immunoSEQ multiplex PCR, and the TCRdb table lists in-frame clones only, not all of them. This table has about 130,000 clones, 80% appearing once. The sample comprised PBMCs. These TCRs come from a woman in her 40s in good health and CMV-seronegative.

This chain uses TRBV4-3 with TRBJ2-2, with no clear D. The CDR3 consists of 17 residues. Trimming removed 2 bases from V and 0 bases from J, with 13 bases in between. The germline V gene encodes CDR1 LGHNA and CDR2 YSLEER. DNA of the CDR3: TGCGCCAGCAGCCAACGCCCGCATCCGGCGAACACCGGGGAGCTGTTTTTT. Amino acid sequence: CASSQRPHPANTGELFF.

About this clone: An end of the junction does not agree with germline; a read error may underlie this. The chain links TRBV5-4 to TRBJ2-1; perhaps TRBD2 as D (6 bases). The CDR3 has 14 amino acids. Germline V gene lookup returns CDR1 SGHNT and CDR2 YYREEE (reference sequence). CDR3 nucleotide sequence: TGTGCCATCAGCTTGGGAGGACTCCACAATGAGCAGTTCTTC. This gives the protein CAISLGGLHNEQFF. Variable domain in full (rest from reference TRBV5-4 and TRBJ2-1): ETGVTQSPTHLIKTRGQQVTLRCSSQSGHNTVSWYQQALGQGPQFIFQYYREEENGRGNFPPRFSGLQFPNYSSELNVNALELDDSALYLCAISLGGLHNEQFFGPGTRLTVL.

The rearrangement uses TRBV7-3 and TRBJ2-7; D may be TRBD1 (6 bases). Per germline, CDR1 SGHTA and CDR2 FQGTGA. This CDR3 comprises 15 residues. Trimming shortened V by 3 bases and J by 2 bases, and 14 bases separated the two germline ends. The CDR3 DNA reads TGTGCCAGCAGCTTGCCGGACAGTGGGGCCTACGAGCAGTACTTC. This translates into CASSLPDSGAYEQYF.

The chain combines TRBV2 with TRBJ2-1; D remains ambiguous. V was trimmed by 3 bases and J by 4 bases, leaving 4 bases between them. Germline lookup yields CDR1 SNHLY and CDR2 FYNNEI. The CDR3 length is 12 residues. CDR3 coding DNA: TGTGCCAGCAGTGAGGCATACAATGAGCAGTTCTTC. Its translation is CASSEAYNEQFF.

The count of this clone is one. V is TRBV4-1 and J is TRBJ1-1, with 8 bases fitting TRBD1. The germline V gene has CDR1 MGHRA and CDR2 YSYEKL. This CDR3 contains 15 residues. The V segment lost 2 bases and the J segment 3 bases; nucleotides outside the gene matches: 5. The CDR3 loop is CASSQHDRGDTEAFF. CDR3 sequence (DNA): TGCGCCAGCAGCCAACACGACAGGGGCGACACTGAAGCTTTCTTT.

This chain's CDR3 is CASSLYVGRPEAFF. The CDR3 DNA reads as TGTGCCAGCAGTTTGTACGTGGGGAGGCCTGAAGCTTTCTTT. The V gene is TRBV7-8, the J gene TRBJ1-1; D is unclear. The CDR3 runs to 14 residues. Deletions cut 6 bases from V and 6 bases from J, with 17 bases between. The germline CDR1 and CDR2 sequences are SGHVS and FQNEAQ. The full variable domain, in which reference TRBV7-8 and TRBJ1-1 provide the parts outside the CDR3, is GAGVSQSPRYKVAKRGQDVALRCDPISGHVSLFWYQQALGQGPEFLTYFQNEAQLDKSGLPSDRFFAERPEGSVSTLKIQRTQQEDSAVYLCASSLYVGRPEAFFGQGTRLTVV.

This clone was seen only a few times. Here the CDR3 DNA reads TGTGCCAGCAGCTTGGCAACAGGGGCCAAAAACATTCAGTACTTC. It translates to CASSLATGAKNIQYF. The chain carries TRBV7-9 and TRBJ2-4, with a weak D call TRBD1 (6 bases). CDR3 length equals 15 residues. Between the trimmed V and J ends, which lost 3 bases and 1 base, there was a span of 10 bases. The V gene's germline CDR1 is SEHNR and CDR2 FQNEAQ (reference sequence).

The chain uses TRBV28 and TRBJ1-4, with TRBD1 matching 7 bases. The J segment lost 7 bases and the V segment lost 3 bases, leaving 5 bases of the junction unmatched. Per germline, CDR1 MDHEN and CDR2 SYDVKM. The CDR3 extends over 14 amino acids. CDR3 sequence: CASSFDRVVEKLFF. DNA of the CDR3: TGTGCCAGCAGTTTCGACAGGGTCGTTGAAAAACTGTTTTTT.

The chain is built from TRBV9 and TRBJ1-3, with TRBD1 matching 7 bases. The CDR3 is 14 residues long. From germline, CDR1 is SGDLS and CDR2 YYNGEE. The V gene end was trimmed by 3 bases and the J gene end by 7 bases; junction bases not matched to a gene: 7. This CDR3 is CASSATGFVNTIYF. The CDR3 nucleotides are TGTGCCAGCAGCGCGACAGGGTTTGTGAACACCATATATTTT.

V is TRBV27 and J is TRBJ2-1, with 9 bases fitting TRBD2. Germline V gene data show CDR1 as MNHEY and CDR2 as SMNVEV (reference sequence). This CDR3 region has 17 residues. The V gene end was trimmed by 5 bases and the J gene end by 4 bases; junction bases not matched to a gene: 12. DNA of the CDR3: TGTGCCAGCAGTCCGCAGGGACTAGCCACAACGTACAATGAGCAGTTCTTC. Its translation is CASSPQGLATTYNEQFF.

This clone showed up just once. The gene calls are TRBV27 and TRBJ2-7; possible D gene TRBD2, 6 bases. There are 15 residues in the CDR3. Germline CDR1 and CDR2: MNHEY and SMNVEV (reference sequence). Deletions cut 0 bases from V and 7 bases from J, with 16 bases between. CDR3 nucleotide sequence: TGTGCCAGCAGTTTATCGGGGGGTGGGGGTGGGGAGCAGTACTTC. This translates into CASSLSGGGGGEQYF.

This rearrangement joins TRBV2 to TRBJ1-5; D may be TRBD1 (6 bases). V was cut by 4 bases and J by 5 bases, with 9 bases left in between. Per germline, CDR1 SNHLY and CDR2 FYNNEI. The CDR3 spans 13 residues. CDR3 nucleotides: TGTGCCAGCAGTGGGACAGCCCATCAGCCCCAGCATTTT. It encodes CASSGTAHQPQHF.

This chain connects TRBV29-1 to TRBJ1-1, with TRBD1 identical over 7 bases. Looked up from germline, CDR1 is SQVTM and CDR2 is ANQGSEA. CDR3 length: 12 amino acids. After removal of 6 bases from V and 3 bases from J, the junction contained 4 bases not matched to a gene. This CDR3 is CSVARGDTEAFF. In DNA form, the CDR3 reads TGCAGCGTCGCCAGGGGGGACACTGAAGCTTTCTTT.

V and J are TRBV19 and TRBJ2-7, with 10 nucleotides matching TRBD1. After removal of 3 bases from V and 6 bases from J, the junction contained 8 bases not matched to a gene. The CDR3 spans 15 residues. Germline CDR1 LNHDA, CDR2 SQIVND (reference sequence). The CDR3 sequence is CASSIRDRGLGEQYF. The CDR3 DNA follows: TGTGCCAGTAGTATCCGGGACAGGGGTTTGGGCGAGCAGTACTTC. Based on the CDR3 plus reference TRBV19 and TRBJ2-7, the full variable domain is DGGITQSPKYLFRKEGQNVTLSCEQNLNHDAMYWYRQDPGQGLRLIYYSQIVNDFQKGDIAEGYSVSREKKESFPLTVTSAQKNPTAFYLCASSIRDRGLGEQYFGPGTRLTVT.

The chain has TRBV14 and TRBJ2-5; D gene unclear. The CDR3 totals 13 residues. Germline V gives CDR1 SGHDN, CDR2 FVKESK. Trimming removed 3 bases at V and 5 bases at J, with 10 bases between. CDR3: CASSHLKRETQYF. Written as DNA, the CDR3 is TGTGCCAGCAGCCACCTCAAACGGGAGACCCAGTACTTC.

A few counts support this clone. The rearrangement uses TRBV7-6 and TRBJ2-1; the D gene is possibly TRBD1 (6 bases). Germline values: CDR1 SGHVS, CDR2 FNYEAQ. The CDR3 has 17 amino acids. The germline V and J ends were trimmed by 0 bases and 7 bases, with 19 bases remaining between them. This chain's CDR3 is CASSLARPSTRGNEQFF. The CDR3 nucleotides are TGTGCCAGCAGCTTAGCGCGGCCTTCCACAAGGGGGAATGAGCAGTTCTTC. The full variable domain, rest sourced from reference TRBV7-6 and TRBJ2-1, is GAGVSQSPRYKVTKRGQDVALRCDPISGHVSLYWYRQALGQGPEFLTYFNYEAQQDKSGLPNDRFSAERPEGSISTLTIQRTEQRDSAMYRCASSLARPSTRGNEQFFGPGTRLTVL.

The chain is built from TRBV2 and TRBJ2-7; TRBD1 matches 8 bases. The germline CDR1 and CDR2 sequences are SNHLY and FYNNEI. The CDR3 sequence is 15 residues long. The V and J ends lost 4 bases and 3 bases, in that order; junction bases with no gene match: 8. CDR3: CASSGSWGQVYEQYF. The CDR3 DNA reads TGTGCCAGCAGTGGGAGCTGGGGACAGGTCTACGAGCAGTACTTC.

J is TRBJ1-4 and V is TRBV6-1; 9 nucleotides agree with TRBD1. V shed 6 bases, J shed 4 bases, and the junction held 3 bases outside the gene matches. Germline CDR1 and CDR2: MNHNS and SASEGT. CDR3 length equals 14 residues. The CDR3 nucleotides are TGTGCCAGCAGGACGGACAGGGGTAATGAAAAACTGTTTTTT. This encodes CASRTDRGNEKLFF.